A selection of T cell receptor beta chains follows, all from one sample in a study of blood T cell repertoires in COVID-19. Profiled with immunoSEQ multiplex PCR; TCRdb holds only in-frame clones, not every one. Of approximately 100,000 clones listed, approximately 82% are singletons. What was sequenced was peripheral blood. The receptors were sampled from a man between 60 and 70 years old with acute or convalescent COVID-19. Both conserved end residues are trimmed from each CDR3.

TRBV5-1 ASSLRARMGAQETQY
TRBV5-5 ASEPETGVFGNTIY
TRBV7-9 ASSQAAAETNYGYT
TRBV15 ATSKEDRGRRANTGELF
TRBV6-5 ASSLNRGGLSEQF
TRBV5-6 ASSLLGRSRTGFRDEQF
TRBV14 ASSQGLAASWRGELF
TRBV9 ASSVLGSGGNTIY
TRBV2 ASKRTGINEKLF
TRBV13 ASSTLAGYRETQY
TRBV28 ASSLSTGLGSINQPQH
TRBV5-6 ASSPTTDSHGYT
TRBV5-1 ASSSAAMTGQETQY
TRBV28 ASSSPDRGNQPQH
TRBV7-9 ASSSPRGQVSPLH
TRBV7-2 ASSLVGPSVSEPQH
TRBV29-1 SVEDRSRATEAF
TRBV25-1 ASSPDRVDGTNEKLF
TRBV19 ASSIGGFTDTQY
TRBV5-6 ASSLRGFQPQH
TRBV6-2/TRBV6-3 ASSYGAGYEQY
TRBV6-1 ASSEGVRSSYNEQF
TRBV28 ASSFAGAGNSPLH
TRBV2 ASSVGTGIQETQY
TRBV12-5 ASGPSGTGADTQY
TRBV30 AWSKGGTGYYEQY
TRBV4-1 ASSRGRGGSYGYT
TRBV21-1 ASSKAVTGGGGNTEAF
TRBV29-1 SVPTPSGNNQPQH
TRBV9 ASSVAWASGGQDEQF
TRBV6-5 ASRLTGPSEAF
TRBV7-9 ASSLPWSTQETQY
TRBV3-1/TRBV3-2 ASSQSGTGGREKLF
TRBV19 ASREVPRRAF
TRBV2 ASSLVETGELF